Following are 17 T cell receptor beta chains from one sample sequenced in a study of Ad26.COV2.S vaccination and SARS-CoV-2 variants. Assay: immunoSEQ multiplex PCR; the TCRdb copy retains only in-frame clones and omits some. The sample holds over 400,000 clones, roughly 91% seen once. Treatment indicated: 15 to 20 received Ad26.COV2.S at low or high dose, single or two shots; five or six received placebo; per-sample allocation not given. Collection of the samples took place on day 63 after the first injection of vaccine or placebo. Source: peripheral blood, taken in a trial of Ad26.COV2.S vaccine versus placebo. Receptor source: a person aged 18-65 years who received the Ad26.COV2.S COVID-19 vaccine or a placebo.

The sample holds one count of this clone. Written as DNA, the CDR3 is TGTGCCAGCAGTAAGGAGGCTTTGAGGGAGCAGTACTTC. Encoded protein: CASSKEALREQYF. This chain links TRBV2 with TRBJ2-7; D might be TRBD2 (5 bases). This CDR3 region has 13 residues. Germline CDR1 SNHLY, CDR2 FYNNEI. V was trimmed by 5 bases and J by 7 bases, leaving 15 bases between them.

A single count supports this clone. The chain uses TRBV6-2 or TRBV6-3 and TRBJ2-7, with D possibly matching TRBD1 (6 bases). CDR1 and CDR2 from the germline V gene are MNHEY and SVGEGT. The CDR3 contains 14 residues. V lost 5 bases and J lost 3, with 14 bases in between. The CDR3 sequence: CASSRQGRDYEQYF. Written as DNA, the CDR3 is TGTGCCAGCAGTCGCCAGGGGAGAGACTACGAGCAGTACTTC.

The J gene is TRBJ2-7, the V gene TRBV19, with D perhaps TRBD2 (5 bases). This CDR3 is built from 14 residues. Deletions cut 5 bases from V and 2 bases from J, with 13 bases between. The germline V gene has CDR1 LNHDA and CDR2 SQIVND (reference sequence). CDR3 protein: CASSVRTGTYEQYF. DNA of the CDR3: TGTGCCAGTAGTGTACGGACTGGAACCTACGAGCAGTACTTC.

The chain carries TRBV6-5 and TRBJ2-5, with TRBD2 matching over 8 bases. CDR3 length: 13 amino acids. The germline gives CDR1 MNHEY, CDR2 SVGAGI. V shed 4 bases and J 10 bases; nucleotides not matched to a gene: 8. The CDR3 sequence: CASSWPFSGVQYF. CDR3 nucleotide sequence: TGTGCCAGCAGTTGGCCCTTTAGCGGGGTCCAGTACTTC.

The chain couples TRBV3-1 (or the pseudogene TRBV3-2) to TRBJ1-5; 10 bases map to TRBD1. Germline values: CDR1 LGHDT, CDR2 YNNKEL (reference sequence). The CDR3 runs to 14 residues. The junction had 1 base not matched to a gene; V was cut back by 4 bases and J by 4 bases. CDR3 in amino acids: CASSRTGGNQPQHF. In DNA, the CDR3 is TGTGCCAGCAGCCGGACAGGGGGAAATCAGCCCCAGCATTTT.

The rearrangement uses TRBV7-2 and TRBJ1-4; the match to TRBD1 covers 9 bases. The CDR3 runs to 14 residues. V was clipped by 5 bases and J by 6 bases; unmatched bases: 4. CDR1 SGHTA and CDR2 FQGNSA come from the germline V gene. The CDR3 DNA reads TGTGCCAGCAGCCATGGACAGGGGTATGAAAAACTGTTTTTT. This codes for CASSHGQGYEKLFF.

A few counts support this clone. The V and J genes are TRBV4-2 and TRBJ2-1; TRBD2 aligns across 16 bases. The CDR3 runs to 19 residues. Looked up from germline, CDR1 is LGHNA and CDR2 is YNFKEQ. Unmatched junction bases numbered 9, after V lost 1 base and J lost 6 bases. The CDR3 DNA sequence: TGTGCCAGCAGCCAAGCCCGGGGACTAGCGGGAGGGCGGGTCAATGAGCAGTTCTTC. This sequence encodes CASSQARGLAGGRVNEQFF.

CDR3 in amino acids: CSASSAFSYNEQFF. In DNA, the CDR3 is TGCAGTGCTAGTAGTGCATTTTCGTACAATGAGCAGTTCTTC. The chain has TRBV20-1 and TRBJ2-1; D is unresolved. The CDR3 runs 14 residues. V was trimmed by 3 bases and J by 4 bases, leaving 13 bases between them. The V gene's germline CDR1 is DFQATT and CDR2 SNEGSKA (reference sequence).

CDR3 protein: CASSLSYNAGDTQYF. CDR3 nucleotide sequence: TGTGCCAGCAGTTTATCCTATAATGCGGGAGATACGCAGTATTTT. The chain has TRBV27 and TRBJ2-3; TRBD2 might be the D (5 bases). V was pared by 0 bases and J by 5 bases, with 12 bases between. Germline V gene lookup returns CDR1 MNHEY and CDR2 SMNVEV (reference sequence). This CDR3 spans 15 amino acids.

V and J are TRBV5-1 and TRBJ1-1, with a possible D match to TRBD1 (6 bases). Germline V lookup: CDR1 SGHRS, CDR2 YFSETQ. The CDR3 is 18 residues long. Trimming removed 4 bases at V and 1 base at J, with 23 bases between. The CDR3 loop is CASSPDRPQGYRNTEAFF. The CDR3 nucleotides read TGCGCCAGCAGCCCGGATCGACCACAGGGATATAGGAACACTGAAGCTTTCTTT.

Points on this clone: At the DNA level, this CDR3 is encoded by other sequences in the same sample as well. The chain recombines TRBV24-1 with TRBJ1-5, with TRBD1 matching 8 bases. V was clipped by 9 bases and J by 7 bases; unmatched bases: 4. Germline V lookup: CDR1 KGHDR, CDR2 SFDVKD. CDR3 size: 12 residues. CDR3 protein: CATSGGGQPQHF. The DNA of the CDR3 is TGTGCCACCTCAGGGGGCGGGCAGCCCCAGCATTTT.

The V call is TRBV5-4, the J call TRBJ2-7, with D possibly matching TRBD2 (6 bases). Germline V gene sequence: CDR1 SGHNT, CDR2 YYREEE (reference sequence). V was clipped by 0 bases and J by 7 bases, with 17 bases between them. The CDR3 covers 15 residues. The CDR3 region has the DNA TGTGCCAGCAGCTTGGGTTTGCGGGACCTACGAGAGCAGTACTTC. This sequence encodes CASSLGLRDLREQYF.

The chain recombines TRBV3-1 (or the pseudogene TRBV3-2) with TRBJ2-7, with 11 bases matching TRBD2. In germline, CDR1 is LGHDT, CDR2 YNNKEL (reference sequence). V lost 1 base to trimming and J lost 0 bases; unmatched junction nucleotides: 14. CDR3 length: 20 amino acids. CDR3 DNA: TGTGCCAGCAGCCAAGGAGAAGTAAGGTCTAGCGGGGGGAGCTCCTACGAGCAGTACTTC. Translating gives CASSQGEVRSSGGSSYEQYF.

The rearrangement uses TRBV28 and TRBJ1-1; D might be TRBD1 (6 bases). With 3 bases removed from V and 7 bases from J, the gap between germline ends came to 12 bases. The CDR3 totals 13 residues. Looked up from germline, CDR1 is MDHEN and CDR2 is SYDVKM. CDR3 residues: CASSFRGGVEAFF. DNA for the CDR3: TGTGCCAGCAGTTTCAGAGGGGGAGTTGAAGCTTTCTTT.

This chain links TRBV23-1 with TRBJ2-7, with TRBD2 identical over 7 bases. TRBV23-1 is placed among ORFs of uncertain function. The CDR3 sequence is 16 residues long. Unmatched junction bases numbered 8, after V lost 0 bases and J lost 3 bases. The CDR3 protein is CASSQSGGAFFYEQYF. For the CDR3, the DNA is TGCGCCAGCAGTCAATCGGGAGGGGCGTTTTTCTACGAGCAGTACTTC.

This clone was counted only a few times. For the CDR3, the DNA is TGTGCCATCAGCCGAGACGTTGAGCAGTTCTTC. Translating gives CAISRDVEQFF. The rearrangement joins TRBV10-3 to TRBJ2-1; unclear D gene. Per the germline V gene, CDR1 is ENHRY and CDR2 is SYGVKD. V lost 6 bases and J 9 bases, leaving 9 bases between the germline ends. The length of the CDR3 is 11 residues.

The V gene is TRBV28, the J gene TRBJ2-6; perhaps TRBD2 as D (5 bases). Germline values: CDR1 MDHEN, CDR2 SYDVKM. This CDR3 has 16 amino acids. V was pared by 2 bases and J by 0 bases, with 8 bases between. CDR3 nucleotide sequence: TGTGCCAGCAGTTTACCCCGGGGCTCTGGGGCCAACGTCCTGACTTTC. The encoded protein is CASSLPRGSGANVLTF.